This T cell receptor (beta chain) was observed in a study of T cells in Graves' hyperthyroidism and ophthalmopathy. Broader study findings: Patients with ophthalmopathy were separated from those with stable hyperthyroidism by a 13 V-J model. The model forecast ophthalmopathy, anticipating it by a median approximately 6 months before onset.

V trimming: 2 bases; J trimming: 0 bases; junction bases outside the gene matches: 3. This CDR3 spans 15 amino acids. Germline CDR1 SNHLY, CDR2 FYNNEI. This clonotype was picked up many times. Its antigen is currently unknown. Aged 18 to 65, the patients had hyperthyroidism that was newly diagnosed and had lasted under 2 months. Uncontrolled infections, other autoimmune diseases, pregnancy or lactation led to exclusion of patients. RNA transcripts provided the source from which TCR beta CDR3 regions were amplified. A first-round RT-PCR of the TCR CDR3 used the HTBI primer set. TCRdb passed the multiplex PCR reads through MiXCR, listing each CDR3 protein once. The sample lists 690,000 or so distinct CDR3 sequences; approximately 18% were seen once.

The TCR comes from a woman in her forties or fifties with Graves' hyperthyroidism that later progressed to Graves' ophthalmopathy. Sample: blood. J is TRBJ1-1 and V is TRBV2; 7 positions agree with TRBD1. The CDR3 reads CASSERTGVNTEAFF. CDR3 nucleotide sequence: TGTGCCAGCAGTGAACGGACAGGAGTGAACACTGAAGCTTTCTTT.